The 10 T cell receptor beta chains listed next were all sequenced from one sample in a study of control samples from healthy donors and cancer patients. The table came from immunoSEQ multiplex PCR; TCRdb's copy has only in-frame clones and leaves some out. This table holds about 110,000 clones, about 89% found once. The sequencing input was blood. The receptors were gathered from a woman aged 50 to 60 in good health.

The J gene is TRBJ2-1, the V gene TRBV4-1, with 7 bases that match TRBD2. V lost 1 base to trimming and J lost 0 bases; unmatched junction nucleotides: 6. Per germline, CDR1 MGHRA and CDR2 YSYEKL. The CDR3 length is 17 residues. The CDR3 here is CASSQGGAGASYNEQFF. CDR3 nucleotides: TGCGCCAGCAGCCAAGGGGGTGCGGGAGCCTCCTACAATGAGCAGTTCTTC.

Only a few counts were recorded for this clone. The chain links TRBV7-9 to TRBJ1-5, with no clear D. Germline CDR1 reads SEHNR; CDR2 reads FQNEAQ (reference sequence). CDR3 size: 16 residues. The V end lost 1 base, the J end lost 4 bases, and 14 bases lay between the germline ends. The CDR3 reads CASSLETADENQPQHF. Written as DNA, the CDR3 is TGTGCCAGCAGCTTAGAAACAGCCGATGAAAATCAGCCCCAGCATTTT.

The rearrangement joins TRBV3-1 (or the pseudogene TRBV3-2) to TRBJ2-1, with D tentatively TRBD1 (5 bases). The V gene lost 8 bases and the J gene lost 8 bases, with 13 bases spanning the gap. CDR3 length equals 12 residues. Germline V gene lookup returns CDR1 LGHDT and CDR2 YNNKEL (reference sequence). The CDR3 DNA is TGTGCCAGCGGGTCGTGGGGCGATGAGCAGTTCTTC. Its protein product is CASGSWGDEQFF.

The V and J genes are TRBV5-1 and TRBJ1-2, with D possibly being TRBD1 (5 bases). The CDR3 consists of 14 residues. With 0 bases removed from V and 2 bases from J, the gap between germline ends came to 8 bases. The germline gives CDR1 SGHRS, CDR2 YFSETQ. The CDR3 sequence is CASSLAGGNYGYTF. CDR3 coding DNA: TGCGCCAGCAGCTTGGCCGGGGGAAACTATGGCTACACCTTC. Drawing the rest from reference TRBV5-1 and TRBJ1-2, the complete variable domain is KAGVTQTPRYLIKTRGQQVTLSCSPISGHRSVSWYQQTPGQGLQFLFEYFSETQRNKGNFPGRFSGRQFSNSRSEMNVSTLELGDSALYLCASSLAGGNYGYTFGSGTRLTVV.

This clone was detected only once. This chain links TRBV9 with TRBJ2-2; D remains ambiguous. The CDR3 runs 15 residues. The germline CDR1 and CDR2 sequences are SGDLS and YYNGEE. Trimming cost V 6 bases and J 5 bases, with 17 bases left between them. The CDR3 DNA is TGTGCCAGCAATTCTGGTTCGAAAGGGACCGGGGAGCTGTTTTTT. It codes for CASNSGSKGTGELFF.

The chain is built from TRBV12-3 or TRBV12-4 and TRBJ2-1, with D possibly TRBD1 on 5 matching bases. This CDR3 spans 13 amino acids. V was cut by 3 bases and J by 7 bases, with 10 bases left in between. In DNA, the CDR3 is TGTGCCAGCAGTTTGGAAGGGGTGAATGAGCAGTTCTTC. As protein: CASSLEGVNEQFF.

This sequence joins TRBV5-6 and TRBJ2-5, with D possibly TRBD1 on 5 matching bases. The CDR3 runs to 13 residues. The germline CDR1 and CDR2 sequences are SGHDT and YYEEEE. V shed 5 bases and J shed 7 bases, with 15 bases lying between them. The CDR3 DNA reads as TGTGCCAGCAGATTCTCAGGGTCCGGGACCCAGTACTTC. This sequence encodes CASRFSGSGTQYF. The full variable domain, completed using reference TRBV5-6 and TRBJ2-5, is DAGVTQSPTHLIKTRGQQVTLRCSPKSGHDTVSWYQQALGQGPQFIFQYYEEEERQRGNFPDRFSGHQFPNYSSELNVNALLLGDSALYLCASRFSGSGTQYFGPGTRLLVL.

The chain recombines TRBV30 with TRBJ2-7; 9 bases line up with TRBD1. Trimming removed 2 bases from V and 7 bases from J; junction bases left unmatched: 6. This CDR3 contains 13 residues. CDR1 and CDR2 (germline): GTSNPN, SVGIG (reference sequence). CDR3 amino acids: CAWSYTTGGEQYF. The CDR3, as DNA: TGTGCCTGGAGTTATACGACAGGGGGAGAGCAGTACTTC.

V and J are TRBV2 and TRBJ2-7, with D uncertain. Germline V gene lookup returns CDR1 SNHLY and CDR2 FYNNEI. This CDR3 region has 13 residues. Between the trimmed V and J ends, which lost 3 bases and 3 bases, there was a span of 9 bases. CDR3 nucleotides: TGTGCCAGCAGTGAGAGCCGGAGCTACGAGCAGTACGTC. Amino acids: CASSESRSYEQYV.

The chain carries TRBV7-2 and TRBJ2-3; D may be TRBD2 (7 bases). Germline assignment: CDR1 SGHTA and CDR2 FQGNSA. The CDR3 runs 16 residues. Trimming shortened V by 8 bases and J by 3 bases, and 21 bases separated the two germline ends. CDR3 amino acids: CASSMGGGGATDTQYF. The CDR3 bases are TGTGCCAGCTCTATGGGAGGGGGGGGCGCGACAGATACGCAGTATTTT. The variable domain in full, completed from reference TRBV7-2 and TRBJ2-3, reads GAGVSQSPSNKVTEKGKDVELRCDPISGHTALYWYRQSLGQGLEFLIYFQGNSAPDKSGLPSDRFSAERTGGSVSTLTIQRTQQEDSAVYLCASSMGGGGATDTQYFGPGTRLTVL.